A selection of T cell receptor beta chains follows, all from one sample in a study of blood T cell repertoires in COVID-19. Assay used: immunoSEQ multiplex PCR; TCRdb lists only in-frame clones, some missing. The table includes approximately 76,000 clones, 86% detected once. Material for sequencing was peripheral blood. These receptors all stem from a woman in her sixties with acute or convalescent COVID-19. Each CDR3 is given with its conserved first and last residue. D genes are given only for firm matches. Expanded clones are given a class, and other clones once, few, many or no size at all.

clone size,J gene,CDR3 length,D gene,V gene,CDR3 protein,CDR3 DNA
.,TRBJ1-1,13,.,TRBV19,CASTNEPNTEAFF,TGTGCCAGTACCAATGAGCCCAACACTGAAGCTTTCTTT
.,TRBJ1-4,15,.,TRBV24-1,CATSEGQTANEKLFF,TGTGCCACCAGCGAGGGACAAACGGCTAATGAAAAACTGTTTTTT
.,TRBJ1-1,13,.,TRBV19,CASSIQENTEAFF,TGTGCCAGTAGTATCCAGGAGAACACTGAAGCTTTCTTT
.,TRBJ1-1,14,TRBD1,TRBV7-8,CASSVDRVNTEAFF,TGTGCCAGCAGCGTCGACAGGGTGAACACTGAAGCTTTCTTT
.,TRBJ2-1,10,.,TRBV29-1,CSSRDNEQFF,TGCAGCTCTAGAGACAATGAGCAGTTCTTC
.,TRBJ2-2,12,.,TRBV5-8,CASSLRFGELFF,TGTGCCAGCAGCCTGCGGTTCGGGGAGCTGTTTTTT
.,TRBJ1-2,12,.,TRBV2,CASSPDLGGYTF,TGTGCCAGCAGTCCAGACCTCGGGGGCTACACCTTC
few,TRBJ2-2,15,TRBD2,TRBV3-1/TRBV3-2,CASSQGGGITGELFF,TGTGCCAGCAGCCAAGGCGGGGGGATCACCGGGGAGCTGTTTTTT
few,TRBJ2-7,14,TRBD1,TRBV7-9,CASSRGQGTYEQYF,TGTGCCAGCAGCCGCGGACAGGGGACGTACGAGCAGTACTTC
.,TRBJ2-1,13,TRBD1,TRBV24-1,CATNDRGADEQFF,TGTGCCACCAATGACAGGGGTGCCGATGAGCAGTTCTTC
.,TRBJ2-7,15,.,TRBV2,CASLTGTPRSGEQYF,TGTGCCAGCCTCACCGGGACTCCTAGGTCTGGCGAGCAGTACTTC
.,TRBJ2-3,14,TRBD2,TRBV19,CASSTVRGGSTQYF,TGTGCCAGTAGTACGGTGCGGGGGGGAAGTACGCAGTATTTT
.,TRBJ1-2,15,.,TRBV6-5,CASSATGGGDYGYTF,TGTGCCAGCAGCGCGACAGGTGGGGGCGACTATGGCTACACCTTC
.,TRBJ2-7,15,TRBD1,TRBV7-8,CASSLTGQGVGEQYF,TGTGCCAGCAGCCTCACCGGACAGGGTGTGGGGGAGCAGTACTTC
once,TRBJ1-6,13,TRBD1,TRBV12-3/TRBV12-4,CASSATGNSPLHF,TGTGCCAGCAGTGCGACAGGGAATTCACCCCTCCACTTT
once,TRBJ1-1,12,.,TRBV7-9,CASSLSGAEAFF,TGTGCCAGCAGCTTATCAGGGGCTGAAGCTTTCTTT
.,TRBJ2-3,13,.,TRBV12-3/TRBV12-4,CASSSNFGGTQYF,TGTGCCAGCAGTTCGAACTTCGGAGGTACGCAGTATTTT
.,TRBJ2-7,13,.,TRBV12-3/TRBV12-4,CASSFQGNYEQYF,TGTGCCAGCAGTTTCCAGGGGAACTACGAGCAGTACTTC
.,TRBJ2-2,11,.,TRBV20-1,CSATDRRELFF,TGCAGTGCTACTGACAGGAGGGAGCTGTTTTTT
.,TRBJ2-3,12,.,TRBV6-5,CASRSETDTQYF,TGTGCCAGCAGATCAGAAACAGATACGCAGTATTTT
.,TRBJ1-2,14,TRBD1,TRBV27,CASSLQGAGYGYTF,TGTGCCAGCAGTTTACAGGGGGCCGGCTATGGCTACACCTTC
.,TRBJ2-5,16,TRBD1,TRBV28,CASSDRGRGGEETQYF,TGTGCCAGCAGTGACAGGGGGCGCGGAGGGGAAGAGACCCAGTACTTC
.,TRBJ2-7,15,TRBD1,TRBV4-1,CASSQTPGTAIEQYF,TGCGCCAGCAGCCAAACGCCCGGGACAGCAATCGAGCAGTACTTC
.,TRBJ1-1,14,TRBD1,TRBV19,CASSFDRVSTEAFF,TGTGCCAGTAGTTTCGACAGGGTGAGCACTGAAGCTTTCTTT
once,TRBJ2-5,12,TRBD1,TRBV29-1,CSVQQGMETQYF,TGCAGCGTACAACAGGGGATGGAGACCCAGTACTTC
.,TRBJ1-6,16,TRBD1,TRBV7-2,CASSSDRSSYNSPLHF,TGTGCCAGCAGCTCGGACAGGAGCTCCTATAATTCACCCCTCCACTTT
once,TRBJ1-2,13,.,TRBV5-4,CASSGAGYDGYTF,TGTGCCAGCAGCGGAGCAGGGTATGATGGCTACACCTTC